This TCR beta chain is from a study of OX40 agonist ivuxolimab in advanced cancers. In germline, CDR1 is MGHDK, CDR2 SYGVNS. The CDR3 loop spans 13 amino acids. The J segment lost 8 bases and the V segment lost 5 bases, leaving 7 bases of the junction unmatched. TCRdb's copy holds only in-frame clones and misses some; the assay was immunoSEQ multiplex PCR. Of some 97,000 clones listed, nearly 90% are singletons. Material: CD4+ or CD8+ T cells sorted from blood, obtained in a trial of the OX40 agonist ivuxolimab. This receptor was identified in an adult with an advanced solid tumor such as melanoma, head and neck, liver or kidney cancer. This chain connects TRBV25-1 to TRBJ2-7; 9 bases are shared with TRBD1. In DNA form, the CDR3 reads TGTGCCAGCAGTACAGCTGGACAGGGGCAGCAGTACTTC. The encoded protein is CASSTAGQGQQYF.